This T cell receptor (beta chain) originates from a study of blood T cell repertoires in COVID-19. Study background: Samples representing acute and convalescent COVID-19 were sourced from the United States, Italy and Spain. The cDNA or gDNA used as material had been derived from T cells, B-cell-depleted T cells, or PBMCs.

This CDR3 has 13 residues. Trimming removed 6 bases from V and 6 bases from J, with 14 bases in between. CDR1 is SNHLY, CDR2 FYNNEI, per germline. Sequencing used immunoSEQ multiplex PCR; TCRdb keeps in-frame clones, though not all of them. The sample records about 280,000 clones, approximately 85% being singletons. The chain uses TRBV2 and TRBJ1-1, with D maybe TRBD1 (5 bases). This clonotype originated in a man over 45 with active or convalescent COVID-19. Sequenced: peripheral blood. The CDR3 loop reads CASREQGFAEAFF. The CDR3 bases are TGTGCCAGCAGAGAGCAGGGTTTCGCTGAAGCTTTCTTT.